This TCR beta chain was sequenced in a study of Graves' ophthalmopathy and Graves' hyperthyroidism (dated by TCRdb to 2016 to 2019). Turning to the overall study: Stable hyperthyroidism was defined as no progression to ophthalmopathy within 18 months of follow-up. To tell Graves' ophthalmopathy apart from Graves' hyperthyroidism, and to predict which patients would progress to ophthalmopathy, the study relied on TCR beta repertoire signatures. In total, 135 blood samples were TCR-sequenced: approximately 42 ophthalmopathy, over 70 hyperthyroidism and some 17 hyperthyroidism-to-ophthalmopathy patients. To explore V-J signatures that distinguish ophthalmopathy from hyperthyroidism, a discovery set of about a hundred patients was enrolled, made up of 40 to 45 with ophthalmopathy and around 60 with stable hyperthyroidism. An independent validation cohort was composed of fewer than 20 hyperthyroidism patients and 17 patients who later progressed from hyperthyroidism to ophthalmopathy. T-cell repertoires of thyroid tissue and blood were compared in more than five hyperthyroidism patients. Following sample collection, hyperthyroidism patients were given methimazole at a starting dose of 30 mg daily, and ophthalmopathy patients were given high-dose intravenous methylprednisolone.

The paper's findings and limits, for the study overall: No statistical method was used to predetermine the sample size, and group allocation was not hidden from the investigators. In validation, the model predicted ophthalmopathy progression with more than 70% sensitivity and around 72% specificity; some twelve predicted patients were CT-confirmed with GO in a median of approximately six months. Ophthalmopathy was separated from stable hyperthyroidism by the 13-signature model with roughly 87% sensitivity and about 81% specificity in cross-validation and with 80%/75% in the test set. Among expanded thyroid clonotypes with frequency above 0.001, most also showed up in blood, which suggests that blood repertoires may reflect the thyroid immune response.

Hyperthyroidism patients were newly diagnosed, were aged 18 to 65 years, and had a disease duration under 2 months. Anyone with other autoimmune diseases, uncontrolled infections, pregnancy or lactation was excluded from the study. Clinical symptoms, serum thyroxine, TRAb, thyroid ultrasound and orbital computed tomography were used for diagnosis. Total RNA was extracted with Trizol reagent and quality-checked on an Agilent 2100 Bioanalyzer. A note on this clonotype: Its antigen remains undetermined. Per-base qualities were not stored, and no clone one base away is much larger.

For repertoire sequencing, the TCR beta CDR3 regions were amplified from RNA transcripts. HTBI primers and the Qiagen OneStep RT-PCR kit were used in a first-round RT-PCR, which was followed by a second-round multiplex PCR, size selection and purification. Libraries were sequenced paired-end with 100 bp reads on an Illumina HiSeq2000. The original methods were these. SOAPnuke was used for read processing, and reads with adapters, uncalled bases, a mean Phred below 15, or no exact constant-primer or identifier match were discarded. COPE v1.2.5 was used to merge the high-quality paired reads. Each unique nucleotide sequence was treated as a clonotype, and MiTCR v1.1 was used to align the clonotypes to the IMGT TRB V, D and J references. The analysis was limited to V-J combinations with a frequency above 0.0001, which together covered just over 98% of the repertoires. A TCR clonal expansion and chaos score per V-J combination was defined as the ratio of F50 clonal expansion to chaos observed in the TCRdist matrix. Welch's t-statistics and random forest were used to reduce the features to roughly 14 V-J combinations, which were then used as input to a naive Bayes classifier. The similarity between thyroid and blood repertoires was quantified using the Morisita-Horn index. The public reads were reanalyzed by TCRdb: fastp trimming at Q25, MiXCR alignment, in-frame beta chains only. Rows with a matching CDR3 protein are joined into one entry that keeps the most common DNA and genes. The V and J calls were determined by TCRdb, not by the authors. The sample table records about 590,000 distinct CDR3 sequences; roughly 39% of these occur just once. The ten biggest clones cover about 4.2% of the sample.

The CDR3, from cysteine to phenylalanine, totals 14 residues. Just the 42-base CDR3 DNA is kept, in frame starting at base 1. Trimming accounts for 6 bases at V and 5 bases at J, while the number of junction bases matched to no gene is 4. CDR1 SNHLY and CDR2 FYNNEI are derived from the germline V gene. Sequencing was performed on peripheral blood or thyroid tissue (not recorded which). This TCR derives from an adult man with Graves' hyperthyroidism. Here the chain combines TRBV2 and TRBJ2-5; 12 bases in between match TRBD1. The nucleotide sequence is given as TGTGCCAGCAGACCGGGACAGGGGGCTGAGACCCAGTACTTC. Its product reads: CASRPGQGAETQYF.